These T cell receptor beta chains were read from a single sample in a study of blood T cell repertoires in COVID-19. Measured with immunoSEQ multiplex PCR; TCRdb has only the in-frame clones, and not every one. The sample records about 230,000 clones, around 84% being singletons. Input material: peripheral blood. These receptors came from a woman in her thirties or forties who had recovered from COVID-19. The CDR3 runs from the conserved cysteine through the conserved F or W. The D gene is left open where the match is weak. Some rows mark clone size as missing; the rest say once, few, many or name a class of expanded clone.

clone_size	d_call	v_call	j_call	cdr3_nt	cdr3_aa
NA	TRBD1	TRBV29-1	TRBJ1-1	TGCAGCGCCGGGGACAGGGGGAACACTGAAGCTTTCTTT	CSAGDRGNTEAFF
once	TRBD2	TRBV4-2	TRBJ2-1	TGTGCCAGCAGCCAAGTTTCGCTAGCGGGGGGGCTTGAGCAGTTCTTC	CASSQVSLAGGLEQFF
once	TRBD2	TRBV10-3	TRBJ2-5	TGTGCCATCAGTGAGTCTGGGCTAGCGGGGGCCGCCCGGGAGACCCAGTACTTC	CAISESGLAGAARETQYF
NA	NA	TRBV3-1/TRBV3-2	TRBJ2-7	TGTGCCAGCAGCCAAGATGGAGGGACCTACGAGCAGTACTTC	CASSQDGGTYEQYF
NA	NA	TRBV5-1	TRBJ2-5	TGCGCCAGCAGCCTGGTAGCGTCTCTGGGAGAGACCCAGTACTTC	CASSLVASLGETQYF
NA	TRBD1	TRBV28	TRBJ2-7	TGTGCCAGCAGTTTATGGGTGGTTAGGGGACAGGCCTACGAGCAGTACTTC	CASSLWVVRGQAYEQYF
NA	TRBD1	TRBV4-3	TRBJ1-4	TGCGCCAGCAGCCAAGTAGGGCAGGGGGCAGTTAATGAAAAACTGTTTTTT	CASSQVGQGAVNEKLFF
NA	TRBD1	TRBV5-1	TRBJ1-1	TGCGCCAGCAGCCGAGGGACAGCGAACACTGAAGCTTTCTTT	CASSRGTANTEAFF
NA	NA	TRBV18	TRBJ2-1	TGTGCCAGCTCACCGCAGGGACTTGGGAATGAGCAGTTCTTC	CASSPQGLGNEQFF
NA	TRBD2	TRBV10-3	TRBJ2-7	TGTGCCATCAGTGAGGCGGGTGGGGGGGACCTATACGAGCAGTACTTC	CAISEAGGGDLYEQYF
NA	TRBD1	TRBV7-8	TRBJ1-2	TGTGCCAGCAGCTTACAGACAGGGTACGGCTATGGCTACACCTTC	CASSLQTGYGYGYTF
NA	NA	TRBV11-3	TRBJ1-1	TGTGCCAGCAGCTTAGTAGCCCTGGACACGTCGGAAGCTTTCTTT	CASSLVALDTSEAFF
NA	TRBD2	TRBV9	TRBJ2-5	TGTGCCAGCGGGATACCGGGACTAGCGGGGGAAGAGACCCAGTACTTC	CASGIPGLAGEETQYF
NA	TRBD2	TRBV28	TRBJ2-3	TGTGCCAGCAGTTTCGGACTAGCGGGGGACACAGATACGCAGTATTTT	CASSFGLAGDTDTQYF
NA	TRBD2	TRBV15	TRBJ2-7	TGTGCCAGCCGGACTAGCGGGAACTACGAGCAGTACTTC	CASRTSGNYEQYF
NA	NA	TRBV27	TRBJ1-4	TGTGCCAGCAGCTTCCAGGCTGCAACTAATGAAAAACTGTTTTTT	CASSFQAATNEKLFF
NA	TRBD1	TRBV4-2	TRBJ1-5	TGTGCCAGCAGCCAAGATGCGACAGGGGGGATGAGCAATCAGCCCCAGCATTTT	CASSQDATGGMSNQPQHF
NA	TRBD1	TRBV13	TRBJ2-5	TGTGCCAGCAGCGGACAGGGGGTAACAGAGACCCAGTACTTC	CASSGQGVTETQYF
NA	TRBD2	TRBV7-3	TRBJ2-1	TGTGCCAGCAGCTTCCTAGCGGGGGGGCACGGTGAGCAGTTCTTC	CASSFLAGGHGEQFF
NA	NA	TRBV6-5	TRBJ2-1	TGTGCCAGCAGTTATCCGCCCGCGAATGAGCAGTTCTTC	CASSYPPANEQFF
NA	NA	TRBV19	TRBJ1-4	TGTGCCACCGGATCCCCTGAGGGGAGGGAAAAACTGTTTTTT	CATGSPEGREKLFF
NA	NA	TRBV6-5	TRBJ1-3	TGTGCCAGCAGGACCGACAGCTCTGGAAACACCATATATTTT	CASRTDSSGNTIYF